This is a list of T cell receptor beta chains from one sample in a study of post-analysis software for immune sequencing data. One entry per CDR3 protein, called by TCRdb with MiXCR from the PCR reads. The sample shows approximately 730,000 distinct CDR3 sequences, under 60% of them seen only once. The sequencing input was blood. These TCRs come from a girl between 10 and 17 years old with multiple sclerosis. Both conserved end residues are part of each CDR3. Each record gives: clone size, V gene, D gene, J gene, CDR3 DNA, CDR3 protein. The D gene is left open where the match is weak. Size is omitted from some rows. Given values are once, few, many or a class for expanded clones.

clone size: NA; V gene: TRBV25-1; D gene: NA; J gene: TRBJ2-7; CDR3 DNA: TGTGTCAGCAGTGAATACTTTGACCATGGGGGCTCCTACGAGCAGTACTTC; CDR3 protein: CVSSEYFDHGGSYEQYF
clone size: NA; V gene: TRBV20-1; D gene: NA; J gene: TRBJ2-5; CDR3 DNA: TGCAGTGCTAGAGAGGACGGCAGCAGGTACTTC; CDR3 protein: CSAREDGSRYF
clone size: NA; V gene: TRBV28; D gene: NA; J gene: TRBJ1-5; CDR3 DNA: TGTGCCAGCATAAGGTCAGGGGCTTATAGCAATCAGCCCCAGCATTTT; CDR3 protein: CASIRSGAYSNQPQHF
clone size: once; V gene: TRBV7-9; D gene: NA; J gene: TRBJ1-4; CDR3 DNA: TGTGCCAGCAGCTTAGCCGGGGCGCTGTTTTTT; CDR3 protein: CASSLAGALFF
clone size: NA; V gene: TRBV20-1; D gene: TRBD1; J gene: TRBJ2-5; CDR3 DNA: TGCAGTGCTAGAGATTTTCAGGGGGTCGGGGAGACCCAGTACTTC; CDR3 protein: CSARDFQGVGETQYF
clone size: NA; V gene: TRBV7-9; D gene: TRBD2; J gene: TRBJ2-3; CDR3 DNA: TGTGCCAGCAGCCCCACGCATAGCGGGGCGCAGTATTTT; CDR3 protein: CASSPTHSGAQYF
clone size: NA; V gene: TRBV20-1; D gene: TRBD2; J gene: TRBJ2-1; CDR3 DNA: TGCATCCCCGCGGGAGTTTACAATGAGCAGTTCTTC; CDR3 protein: CIPAGVYNEQFF
clone size: once; V gene: TRBV21-1; D gene: NA; J gene: TRBJ1-2; CDR3 DNA: TGTGCCAGCAGCAAAGTCGGGTGGGGCTACACCTTC; CDR3 protein: CASSKVGWGYTF
clone size: many; V gene: TRBV7-2; D gene: NA; J gene: TRBJ2-7; CDR3 DNA: TGTGCCAGCAGCGACTCCTGGCTCCCCGGCTCCTACGAGCAGTACTTC; CDR3 protein: CASSDSWLPGSYEQYF
clone size: few; V gene: TRBV6-1; D gene: NA; J gene: TRBJ2-7; CDR3 DNA: TGTGCCCTCTCCCCAGGGCGGACCTACGAGCAGTACTTC; CDR3 protein: CALSPGRTYEQYF
clone size: NA; V gene: TRBV12-3/TRBV12-4; D gene: NA; J gene: TRBJ1-2; CDR3 DNA: TGTGCCAGCAGTTTTATTTGGGGGTTAGATGGCTACACCTTC; CDR3 protein: CASSFIWGLDGYTF
clone size: few; V gene: TRBV20-1; D gene: TRBD2; J gene: TRBJ2-5; CDR3 DNA: TGCAGTGCTAGTTTGGCTAGCGGGAGTCACTCCAGGGAGACCCAGTACTTC; CDR3 protein: CSASLASGSHSRETQYF
clone size: NA; V gene: TRBV20-1; D gene: NA; J gene: TRBJ2-3; CDR3 DNA: TGCAGTGCTAGGCCCCCTTACCGCGATACGCAGTATTTT; CDR3 protein: CSARPPYRDTQYF
clone size: few; V gene: TRBV4-3; D gene: TRBD1; J gene: TRBJ2-7; CDR3 DNA: TGCGCCAGCAGCCAGGACAGGGGGCTCTTAAGCGAGCAGTACTTC; CDR3 protein: CASSQDRGLLSEQYF
clone size: NA; V gene: TRBV20-1; D gene: NA; J gene: TRBJ2-1; CDR3 DNA: TGCAGTGCTAGTCCGCCTTACCGGACAGCCTACAATGAGCAGTTCTTC; CDR3 protein: CSASPPYRTAYNEQFF
clone size: few; V gene: TRBV10-3; D gene: NA; J gene: TRBJ2-3; CDR3 DNA: TGTGCCATGGGGGCTGGAGATACGCAGTATTTT; CDR3 protein: CAMGAGDTQYF
clone size: few; V gene: TRBV28; D gene: TRBD2; J gene: TRBJ2-7; CDR3 DNA: TGTGCCAGCAGTTTAGGTAGCGGGAGCCTTAGCTCCTACGAGCAGTACTTC; CDR3 protein: CASSLGSGSLSSYEQYF
clone size: NA; V gene: TRBV6-5; D gene: NA; J gene: TRBJ2-6; CDR3 DNA: TGTGCCAGCAGTTACGAGGGTTCCCCTGGGGCCAACGTCCTGACTTTC; CDR3 protein: CASSYEGSPGANVLTF
clone size: few; V gene: TRBV27; D gene: NA; J gene: TRBJ2-7; CDR3 DNA: TGTGCCAGCAAGAGGGGGTTAATGTACGAGCAGTACTTC; CDR3 protein: CASKRGLMYEQYF
clone size: few; V gene: TRBV6-6; D gene: NA; J gene: TRBJ2-5; CDR3 DNA: TGTGCCAGCAGCCCCCAGGGGAGCCAAGAGACCCAGTACTTC; CDR3 protein: CASSPQGSQETQYF